What follows is one TCR beta chain and its context. Antigen unknown. The data originate from a study of cytomegalovirus exposure and HLA in healthy donors. The primer mix had 60 Vbeta and 13 Jbeta primers. Method: immunoSEQ multiplex PCR; TCRdb's copy keeps in-frame clones and lacks some. The sample carries around 190,000 clones, around 82% recorded once. Per germline, CDR1 SNHLY and CDR2 FYNNEI. Trimming stripped 6 bases from V and 5 bases from J, with 5 bases between. The CDR3 is made up of 12 amino acids. Study results and limitations: Later, an analysis found that common viral pathogens appeared to be linked with several of the most significant clusters. Later analysis demonstrated an association between a missense DCLRE1C variant and TCR beta V- and J-gene trimming.

Sequenced sample: PBMCs. The TCR was taken from a woman younger than 45 in good health and CMV-seropositive. The chain is built from TRBV2 and TRBJ1-6; D is ambiguous. The DNA for the CDR3 is TGTGCCAGCAGCGCTAATAATTCACCCCTCCACTTT. Its translation: CASSANNSPLHF.